This T cell receptor beta chain was recorded in a study of cytomegalovirus exposure and HLA in healthy donors. Primers included in the PCR were 60 Vbeta and 13 Jbeta primers. TCRdb keeps only in-frame clones here, not all; method: immunoSEQ multiplex PCR. Seen here are under 200,000 clones, 12% observed once, and the top ten hold over 6.5%. This clone was detected only a few times. Germline values: CDR1 MGHDK, CDR2 SYGVNS. The CDR3 covers 14 residues. The trim removed 4 bases at V and 7 bases at J, leaving 3 bases unmatched. The sequencing input was PBMCs. The sequence was collected from a man in his fifties or sixties in good health and CMV-seropositive. J is TRBJ1-6 and V is TRBV25-1, with TRBD1 matching 8 bases. The CDR3 DNA sequence: TGTGCCAGCAGTGGGGGACAGGAAAATTCACCCCTCCACTTT. This encodes CASSGGQENSPLHF.